This T cell receptor beta chain originates from a study of early T cells in non-severe SARS-CoV-2 infection. Overall study context: Chains were not paired, and sequencing was done on bulk RNA from unsorted whole blood.

The CDR3 length is 14 residues. Trimming left V 3 bases short and J 2 bases short, with 5 bases between. This clonotype has more than one count but fewer than ten. What it recognizes is unknown. Points from the study as a whole: VDJdb matching favored anti-spike CD8 responses, missing private and CD4 specificities.

Researchers attached unique molecular identifiers to individual cDNA molecules. TCRdb used MiXCR to reprocess the 5' RACE reads, holding one entry per CDR3 protein. The table lists about 29,000 distinct CDR3 sequences, roughly 4.7% of them singletons. This receptor was obtained from an adult who was a healthcare worker with PCR-confirmed SARS-CoV-2 infection or an uninfected control (not recorded which). V usage is TRBV12-3 or TRBV12-4 and J usage is TRBJ2-6; the D is unclear. Material: whole blood. CDR3 in amino acids: CASSFSTGANVLTF. CDR3 in DNA: TGTGCCAGCAGTTTTAGTACTGGGGCCAACGTCCTGACTTTC.